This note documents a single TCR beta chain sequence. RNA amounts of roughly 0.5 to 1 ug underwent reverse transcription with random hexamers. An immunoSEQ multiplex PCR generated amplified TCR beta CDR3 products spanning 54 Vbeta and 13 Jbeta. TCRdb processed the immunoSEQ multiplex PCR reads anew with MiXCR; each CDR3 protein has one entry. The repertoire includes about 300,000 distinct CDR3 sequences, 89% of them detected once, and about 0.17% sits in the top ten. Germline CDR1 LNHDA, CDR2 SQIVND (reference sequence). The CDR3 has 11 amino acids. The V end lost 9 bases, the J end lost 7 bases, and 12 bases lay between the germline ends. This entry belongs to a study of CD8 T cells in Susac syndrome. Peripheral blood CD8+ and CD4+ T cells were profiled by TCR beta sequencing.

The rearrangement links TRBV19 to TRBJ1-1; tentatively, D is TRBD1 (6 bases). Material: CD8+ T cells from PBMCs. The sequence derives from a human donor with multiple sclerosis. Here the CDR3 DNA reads TGTGCCAGCGATGGGGGGCGTGAAGCTTTCTTT. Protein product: CASDGGREAFF.